The T cell receptor beta chain described here comes from a study of CXCR3-negative and CXCR3-positive naive CD8 T cells (dated by TCRdb to the late 2010s). At the level of the whole study: About 150 million TRB reads were obtained in total, roughly 1.5 +/- 0.3 million reads per library. Diversity and physicochemical repertoire analyses covered around 10 donors pooled from two independent experiments. The TRBV-TRBJ cluster analysis covered naive subsets from 5 or 6 donors and memory cells from 3 donors. On the study overall, not on this receptor specifically: Freshly isolated PBMCs were used for most assays because CXCR3 expression partially decreased after cryopreservation. Both naive subsets had comparably high repertoire diversity, while memory CD8+ T cells had much lower repertoire diversity. Surface CD5, linked to self-reactivity in mice, was comparable between naive subsets; TCR interaction strength was therefore also inferred from TRB CDR3 physicochemical properties. Naive CXCR3-negative and CXCR3-positive cells from the same donor showed similar TRBV-TRBJ usage, whereas memory cells showed distinct patterns.

In the case of this clonotype: Its antigen remains unidentified.

Reads for this sample came from a NextSeq 550. The Human TCR Profiling Kit (MiLaboratory) was used to make UMI-labeled 5' RACE TRB cDNA libraries. cDNA synthesis used the entire amount of extracted RNA, and PCR amplification then used the entire amount of cDNA produced. Libraries were prepared in parallel with an identical number of PCR cycles. As for the authors' bioinformatics: With a requirement of at least two reads per UMI, MIGEC and MiXCR extracted about 50,000 +/- 10,000 unique UMI-labeled TRB cDNA molecules per library. On average, roughly 40,000 +/- 10,000 functional in-frame TRB CDR3 nucleotide clonotypes lacking stop codons were found per library. After downsampling to 5000 UMI-labeled TRB molecules per sample, diversity metrics, including normalized Shannon-Wiener and Chao1, were computed in VDJtools. Clonotype-size-weighted physicochemical properties of the central five CDR3 residues (interaction energy, strength, volume and Kidera factor 4) were computed in VDJtools. Reads reprocessed by TCRdb are summarized as one entry per CDR3 protein sequence, and DNA is absent. The V and J calls were determined by TCRdb, not by the authors. The sample table gives 45,000 to 70,000 distinct CDR3 sequences. The leading ten clones occupy roughly 19% of the sample.

Each CD8+ T cell subset was flow-sorted in triplicate, and 300,000 or so cells per subset were placed directly into RLT lysis buffer. Standard density gradient centrifugation was used to isolate peripheral blood mononuclear cells from buffy coats. Total RNA was extracted from sorted cells with an RNeasy Mini Kit. CDR1 is given as MNHEY and CDR2 as SVGAGI, both from the germline V gene. From cysteine to phenylalanine, the CDR3 is 15 amino acids long. No DNA is given. The origin of this receptor is a human donor in good health. Some clones in this sample may be carry-over from other donors' samples. Sequenced sample: memory CD8+ T cells from blood. The cell subset or site label, read with the paper, signifies: conventional CD8+ memory T cells (TMEM), sorted as controls. The receptor chain draws on TRBV6-5 and TRBJ2-5; TCRdb returns TRBD2, unconfirmable since there is no DNA. The CDR3 loop reads CASSSSRGWAETQYF.